This T cell receptor beta chain was observed in a study of OX40 agonist ivuxolimab in advanced cancers. Study context: In this trial design, patients received ivuxolimab intravenously at 0.01 to 10 mg/kg every 2 weeks.

The table lists this clone with a count of one. Produced via immunoSEQ multiplex PCR; TCRdb's table is partial and in-frame only. The table has 60,000 to 80,000 clones, about 81% seen once; the top ten hold approximately 5%. The sample in question was CD4+ or CD8+ T cells sorted from blood, obtained in a trial of the OX40 agonist ivuxolimab. This clonotype was sampled from an adult with an advanced solid tumor such as melanoma, head and neck, liver or kidney cancer.

The CDR3 sequence: CASSLFPGHNYGYTF. CDR3 in DNA: TGTGCCAGCAGCTTATTCCCGGGACACAACTATGGCTACACCTTC. The V call is TRBV7-3, the J call TRBJ1-2; TRBD1 is a possible D gene (6 bases). Looked up from germline, CDR1 is SGHTA and CDR2 is FQGTGA. Trimming left V 2 bases short and J 2 bases short, with 12 bases between. The CDR3 has 15 amino acids.